These 23 T cell receptor beta chains came from one sample sequenced in a study of CD8+CD57+ T cells in acquired aplastic anemia. The authors sequenced patients whose flow cytometry had shown CD8+CD57+ cell expansion. Investigators profiled TCR beta VDJ and CDR3 from genomic DNA template. MiXCR, applied by TCRdb to the reads, yields one record per CDR3 protein. Here the sample spans about 98,000 distinct CDR3 sequences, roughly two thirds being singletons. Sequencing was performed on sorted CD4+, CD8+, or CD8+CD57+ T cells (not recorded which) from PBMCs. These receptors all come from a human donor with aplastic anemia.

A note on this clonotype: A junction boundary mismatches the germline segment, possibly from a read error. V is TRBV2 and J is TRBJ1-4; D unresolved. CDR1 and CDR2 (germline): SNHLY, FYNNEI. This CDR3 comprises 13 residues. The CDR3 protein is CASSEGTNEKLLF. CDR3 nucleotide sequence: TGTGCCAGCAGTGAGGGAACTAATGAAAAACTGCTTTTT.

V gene TRBV7-6 combines with J gene TRBJ2-5; 9 bases align to TRBD1. Germline CDR1 SGHVS, CDR2 FNYEAQ. V lost 9 bases, J lost 7 bases, and 18 bases stayed unmatched. The CDR3 has 16 residues. CDR3 sequence: CARHYRTTGGEWTQYF. DNA for the CDR3: TGTGCCAGACACTATCGCACGACAGGGGGTGAGTGGACCCAGTACTTC.

The chain has TRBV5-1 and TRBJ2-3, with TRBD2 matching 8 bases. The CDR3 extends over 15 amino acids. In germline, CDR1 is SGHRS, CDR2 YFSETQ. V trimming: 4 bases; J trimming: 1 base; junction bases outside the gene matches: 5. DNA for the CDR3: TGCGCCAGCAGCCTCAGGGGACTAGGCACAGATACGCAGTATTTT. Its translation: CASSLRGLGTDTQYF.

This chain connects TRBV10-3 to TRBJ1-1, with D unresolved. The ends were cut back, 3 bases at V and 1 base at J, with 6 bases in the middle. Looked up from germline, CDR1 is ENHRY and CDR2 is SYGVKD. This CDR3 has 13 residues. The CDR3 sequence is CAISDFENTEAFF. DNA of the CDR3: TGTGCCATCAGTGATTTCGAGAACACTGAAGCTTTCTTT.

This clonotype was seen a handful of times. V usage is TRBV2 and J usage is TRBJ1-1, with D perhaps TRBD1 (5 bases). Germline loops: CDR1 SNHLY, CDR2 FYNNEI. V was cut by 6 bases and J by 6 bases, with 14 bases left in between. The CDR3 is 13 residues long. The CDR3 spells CASRETEIAEAFF. The CDR3 nucleotides read TGTGCCAGCAGGGAGACAGAGATTGCTGAAGCTTTCTTT.

To note about this clonotype: Just one base apart from a much larger clone, this may be a read error. Because it lacks the conserved phenylalanine or tryptophan at the end, this CDR3 is likely a read error. The rearrangement joins TRBV12-3 or TRBV12-4 to TRBJ2-3; D tentatively fits TRBD1 or TRBD2 (5 bases each). There are 15 residues in the CDR3. The ends were cut back, 6 bases at V and 6 bases at J, with 19 bases in the middle. The DNA of the CDR3 is TGTGCCAGCAGGGGACGGGGTATCCTAGGCGATACGCAGTATCTT. Its translation is CASRGRGILGDTQYL.

The V gene is TRBV5-4, the J gene TRBJ1-5, with 7 nucleotides matching TRBD1. Germline V gene lookup returns CDR1 SGHNT and CDR2 YYREEE (reference sequence). This CDR3 is built from 14 residues. Trimming removed 3 bases from V and 3 bases from J; junction bases left unmatched: 3. The CDR3 DNA reads TGTGCCAGCAGCTCAGACAGGGTCAATCAGCCCCAGCATTTT. Encoded protein: CASSSDRVNQPQHF.

This chain uses TRBV9 with TRBJ2-1; possible D gene TRBD2, 5 bases. This CDR3 spans 14 amino acids. V was pared by 0 bases and J by 8 bases, with 12 bases between. Germline lookup yields CDR1 SGDLS and CDR2 YYNGEE. CDR3: CASSVGRRSDEQFF. CDR3 nucleotides: TGTGCCAGCAGCGTAGGGCGGAGGTCTGATGAGCAGTTCTTC.

The genes are TRBV7-6 and TRBJ2-5; the D gene is possibly TRBD2 (5 bases). Germline loops: CDR1 SGHVS, CDR2 FNYEAQ. The CDR3 contains 12 residues. The CDR3 DNA sequence: TGTGCTAGCGCAGCGGACCAAGAGACCCAGTACTTC. This translates into CASAADQETQYF.

This clonotype has just a few counts. The rearrangement links TRBV19 to TRBJ2-7; TRBD1 aligns across 7 bases. Germline CDR1 is LNHDA and CDR2 is SQIVND (reference sequence). The CDR3 consists of 12 residues. The V segment lost 5 bases and the J segment 6 bases; nucleotides outside the gene matches: 4. CDR3 amino acids: CASSEQGFEQYF. CDR3 sequence (DNA): TGTGCCAGTAGTGAACAGGGGTTCGAGCAGTACTTC.

This chain connects TRBV9 to TRBJ1-6; D gene uncertain. With 3 bases removed from V and 4 bases from J, the gap between germline ends came to 8 bases. The CDR3 covers 14 residues. Germline V gives CDR1 SGDLS, CDR2 YYNGEE. CDR3 in DNA: TGTGCCAGCAGCGCGGGTCGGTATAATTCACCCCTCCACTTT. Amino acid sequence: CASSAGRYNSPLHF.

The rearrangement links TRBV6-1 to TRBJ2-1, with 9 bases that match TRBD1. Trimming cost V 10 bases and J 5 bases; bases outside gene matches: 6. This CDR3 region has 13 residues. Germline values: CDR1 MNHNS, CDR2 SASEGT. The CDR3 DNA sequence: TGTGCCATAAGACAGGGGGGGGACAATGAGCAGTTCTTC. This codes for CAIRQGGDNEQFF.

CDR3 sequence: CASSSGPDNSPLHF. Here the CDR3 DNA reads TGTGCCAGTAGTAGTGGACCCGATAATTCACCCCTCCACTTT. This chain joins TRBV19 and TRBJ1-6, with D uncertain. CDR1 is LNHDA, CDR2 SQIVND, per germline (reference sequence). This CDR3 comprises 14 residues. Trimming shortened V by 4 bases and J by 5 bases, and 9 bases separated the two germline ends.

This sequence joins TRBV6-1 and TRBJ1-5; TRBD1 might be the D (6 bases). From germline, CDR1 is MNHNS and CDR2 SASEGT. The CDR3 spans 13 residues. V was trimmed by 6 bases and J by 3 bases, leaving 9 bases between them. The CDR3 reads CASSGQPNQPQHF. CDR3 nucleotides: TGTGCCAGCAGCGGACAGCCCAATCAGCCCCAGCATTTT.

J is TRBJ2-3 and V is TRBV6-5; D uncertain. V was clipped by 2 bases and J by 1 base, with 4 bases between them. Germline CDR1 reads MNHEY; CDR2 reads SVGAGI. This CDR3 is built from 13 residues. CDR3 DNA sequence: TGTGCCAGCAGTTACCGGGGCACAGATACGCAGTATTTT. As protein: CASSYRGTDTQYF.

Regarding this clonotype: Sequence at one end of the junction differs from germline and may be a read error. The rearrangement links TRBV2 to TRBJ1-5, with TRBD1 matching over 7 bases. Germline V lookup: CDR1 SNHLY, CDR2 FYNNEI. The CDR3 runs to 14 residues. Written as DNA, the CDR3 is TGTGCCAGCAGGGAAGACAGGGCGGGCCAGCCCCAGCATTTT. Translating gives CASREDRAGQPQHF.

The sample holds one count of this clonotype. The V call is TRBV7-9, the J call TRBJ2-5; D is unresolved. Germline V CDR1 and CDR2: SEHNR, FQNEAQ (reference sequence). This CDR3 contains 12 residues. V was cut by 4 bases and J by 0 bases, with 3 bases left in between. DNA of the CDR3: TGTGCCAGCAGCTCCCACCAAGAGACCCAGTACTTC. Translated: CASSSHQETQYF.

The rearrangement joins TRBV20-1 to TRBJ1-1; D might be TRBD1 (5 bases). Germline assignment: CDR1 DFQATT and CDR2 SNEGSKA (reference sequence). V lost 4 bases to trimming and J lost 4 bases, with 10 bases between them. The CDR3 covers 12 residues. The CDR3 DNA is TGCAGTGCTAAGGAGGGGAGCACTGAAGCTTTCTTT. It yields the protein CSAKEGSTEAFF.

The V call is TRBV15, the J call TRBJ1-5, with TRBD1 matching over 8 bases. V lost 0 bases and J lost 1; bases outside the gene matches: 2. The CDR3 has 16 amino acids. In germline, CDR1 is LNHNV, CDR2 YYDKDF (reference sequence). The CDR3, as DNA: TGTGCCACCAGCAGAGAAGGACAGGGAAGCAATCAGCCCCAGCATTTT. This encodes CATSREGQGSNQPQHF. Looking up the rest from reference TRBV15 and TRBJ1-5 gives the full variable domain: DAMVIQNPRYQVTQFGKPVTLSCSQTLNHNVMYWYQQKSSQAPKLLFHYYDKDFNNEADTPDNFQSRRPNTSFCFLDIRSPGLGDTAMYLCATSREGQGSNQPQHFGDGTRLSIL.

The chain recombines TRBV6-4 with TRBJ1-2, with D unclear. The V end was cut by 2 bases, the J end by 5 bases, with 9 bases between. Germline V gives CDR1 MRHNA, CDR2 SNTAGT. This CDR3 contains 13 residues. CDR3 sequence: CASSDTPPYGYTF. The CDR3 coding sequence is TGTGCCAGCAGTGACACGCCGCCGTATGGCTACACCTTC.

This chain joins TRBV20-1 and TRBJ2-7; TRBD1 or TRBD2 may be the D gene (5 bases each). Germline V gene sequence: CDR1 DFQATT, CDR2 SNEGSKA (reference sequence). V was trimmed by 0 bases and J by 5 bases, leaving 14 bases between them. The CDR3 is made up of 14 amino acids. CDR3 bases: TGCAGTGCTAGAGACTCGGGACGGTACCACGAGCAGTACTTC. Amino acid sequence: CSARDSGRYHEQYF.

V usage is TRBV7-9 and J usage is TRBJ1-6; D remains unclear. Germline CDR1 reads SEHNR; CDR2 reads FQNEAQ (reference sequence). The CDR3 has 12 amino acids. Trimming shortened V by 4 bases and J by 7 bases, and 5 bases separated the two germline ends. CDR3 protein: CASSSGNSPLHF. Here the CDR3 DNA reads TGTGCCAGCAGCTCCGGAAATTCACCCCTCCACTTT.

The chain joins TRBV15 to TRBJ1-1; D unclear. V was shortened by 3 bases and J by 8 bases, with 10 bases between the two germline ends. The CDR3 spans 12 residues. Looked up from germline, CDR1 is LNHNV and CDR2 is YYDKDF (reference sequence). CDR3 nucleotides: TGTGCCACCAGCAGCGTCGGACTAGAAGCTTTCTTT. Residues: CATSSVGLEAFF. Looking up the rest from reference TRBV15 and TRBJ1-1 gives the full variable domain: DAMVIQNPRYQVTQFGKPVTLSCSQTLNHNVMYWYQQKSSQAPKLLFHYYDKDFNNEADTPDNFQSRRPNTSFCFLDIRSPGLGDTAMYLCATSSVGLEAFFGQGTRLTVV.